A single sample is the source of the 6 T cell receptor beta chains below, sequenced in a study of blood T cell repertoires in COVID-19. Generated by immunoSEQ multiplex PCR, the TCRdb table keeps only in-frame clones and is missing some. This sample yields approximately 19,000 clones, of which approximately 90% are seen a single time; roughly a sixth belongs to the top ten. The sample consisted of peripheral blood. These receptors were obtained from a human donor with active COVID-19. The donor label of this sample is uncertain.

The chain has TRBV5-4 and TRBJ2-5; TRBD2 aligns across 7 bases. Germline CDR1 reads SGHNT; CDR2 reads YYREEE (reference sequence). V was clipped by 0 bases and J by 1 base; unmatched bases: 12. The CDR3 length is 18 residues. The CDR3 sequence: CASSLGPRFGGGQETQYF. The CDR3 DNA is TGTGCCAGCAGCTTGGGGCCTCGGTTTGGGGGGGGCCAAGAGACCCAGTACTTC.

This sequence joins TRBV3-1 (or the pseudogene TRBV3-2) and TRBJ2-1; D call uncertain. The CDR3 contains 17 residues. Deletions cut 9 bases from V and 3 bases from J, with 24 bases between. CDR1 is LGHDT, CDR2 YNNKEL, per germline (reference sequence). The CDR3: CARPLPQNILYYNEQFF. The CDR3 DNA sequence: TGTGCCAGACCCCTCCCCCAAAACATTCTTTACTACAATGAGCAGTTCTTC.

This clone occurred a few times. At the DNA level, this CDR3 is encoded by other sequences in the same sample as well. J is TRBJ2-5 and V is TRBV5-1; weak D call: TRBD2 (6 bases). V was cut by 0 bases and J by 1 base, with 7 bases left in between. Germline V gives CDR1 SGHRS, CDR2 YFSETQ. CDR3 size: 14 residues. DNA of the CDR3: TGCGCCAGCAGCTTGGGGACTATCCAAGAGACCCAGTACTTC. Translating it yields CASSLGTIQETQYF.

The sample holds a few counts of this clone. The genes are TRBV7-8 and TRBJ2-1; 7 nucleotides align to TRBD2. Germline loops: CDR1 SGHVS, CDR2 FQNEAQ. V lost 5 bases and J lost 7; bases outside the gene matches: 20. CDR3 length: 18 amino acids. The CDR3 region has the DNA TGTGCCAGCAGCAACCCCATCACCGCATCGGGGAGGGTAAATGAGCAGTTCTTC. As protein: CASSNPITASGRVNEQFF.

This clone has more than one count but fewer than ten. This chain links TRBV11-2 with TRBJ2-5; 11 bases are a match to TRBD2. Unmatched junction bases numbered 8, after V lost 5 bases and J lost 6 bases. Per the germline V gene, CDR1 is SGHAT and CDR2 is FQNNGV. The CDR3 length is 15 residues. CDR3 DNA sequence: TGTGCCAGCAGCGATCGACTAGCGGGGATGAAGACCCAGTACTTC. Protein sequence: CASSDRLAGMKTQYF.

This rearrangement joins TRBV11-3 to TRBJ1-2, with D hard to call. The germline V gene encodes CDR1 SGHNT and CDR2 YENEEA. This CDR3 region has 13 residues. Trimming stripped 5 bases from V and 4 bases from J, with 11 bases between. The DNA for the CDR3 is TGTGCCAGCAGCCAGGATGCAGGCTATGGCTACACCTTC. It specifies CASSQDAGYGYTF.